Listed below are T cell receptor beta chains from one sample, sequenced in a study of blood T cell repertoires in COVID-19. Using immunoSEQ multiplex PCR, the repertoire was profiled, and TCRdb retains in-frame clones only, with some absent. Among about 84,000 clones listed, 90% to 95% were seen once. Sequencing used peripheral blood. The receptors were sampled from a human donor with active COVID-19. The donor label of this sample is uncertain. Both conserved end residues are part of each CDR3. D genes are given only for firm matches. The listing skips clone size in some rows; elsewhere it reads once, few, many or a size class.

V: TRBV28; D: .; J: TRBJ1-5; size: few; length: 15; DNA: TGTGCCAGCAGTCTACTGCACGGTAGCAATCAGCCCCAGCATTTT; CDR3: CASSLLHGSNQPQHF
V: TRBV4-2; D: TRBD1; J: TRBJ1-6; size: .; length: 14; DNA: TGTGCCAGCAGCCGGACAGGGAGTAATTCACCCCTCCACTTT; CDR3: CASSRTGSNSPLHF
V: TRBV5-4; D: TRBD1; J: TRBJ2-3; size: .; length: 15; DNA: TGTGCCAGCAGCTTGGCCGGACAGGCGGCAGATACGCAGTATTTT; CDR3: CASSLAGQAADTQYF
V: TRBV7-2; D: TRBD2; J: TRBJ2-7; size: .; length: 18; DNA: TGTGCCAGCAGCATTCCGAAGGGCCTAGCGGTTAGCTCCTACGAGCAGTACTTC; CDR3: CASSIPKGLAVSSYEQYF
V: TRBV28; D: TRBD2; J: TRBJ2-7; size: few; length: 14; DNA: TGTGCCAGCAGTTTGACTAGCGGGAGATACGAGCAGTACTTC; CDR3: CASSLTSGRYEQYF
V: TRBV5-1; D: TRBD1; J: TRBJ1-4; size: .; length: 14; DNA: TGCGCCAGCGGCCCCGGGGACAGGGTTGAAAAACTGTTTTTT; CDR3: CASGPGDRVEKLFF
V: TRBV14; D: .; J: TRBJ1-1; size: .; length: 14; DNA: TGTGCCAGCAGCCCCTGGGGGGTGAACACTGAAGCTTTCTTT; CDR3: CASSPWGVNTEAFF
V: TRBV5-4; D: .; J: TRBJ1-4; size: .; length: 12; DNA: TGTGCCAGCAGCTTAGGGAGTGAAAAACTGTTTTTT; CDR3: CASSLGSEKLFF
V: TRBV28; D: .; J: TRBJ2-1; size: .; length: 17; DNA: TGTGCCAGCAGTTTCACCCAGCCAGGAGGGGCCTACAATGAGCAGTTCTTC; CDR3: CASSFTQPGGAYNEQFF
V: TRBV12-5; D: .; J: TRBJ1-1; size: .; length: 17; DNA: TGTGCTAGTGGTTCCCTCGGTCTAGTCAGCCTGAACACTGAAGCTTTCTTT; CDR3: CASGSLGLVSLNTEAFF
V: TRBV5-1; D: TRBD1; J: TRBJ1-6; size: .; length: 16; DNA: TGCGCCAGCAGTCCCGGACAGGTTTCCTATAATTCACCCCTCCACTTT; CDR3: CASSPGQVSYNSPLHF
V: TRBV19; D: .; J: TRBJ1-2; size: .; length: 12; DNA: TGTGCCAGTAGTATTTACAGTTTGGGCTACACCTTC; CDR3: CASSIYSLGYTF
V: TRBV10-1; D: .; J: TRBJ2-2; size: .; length: 14; DNA: TGCGCCAGCAGAAGACAGCTCAACACCGGGGAGCTGTTTTTT; CDR3: CASRRQLNTGELFF
V: TRBV4-1; D: .; J: TRBJ2-1; size: .; length: 17; DNA: TGCGCCAGCAGCCAAGATGAAAGAGGACAGATATACAATGAGCAGTTCTTC; CDR3: CASSQDERGQIYNEQFF
V: TRBV6-6; D: TRBD2; J: TRBJ2-1; size: .; length: 13; DNA: TGTGCCAGCACCGCTAGCGGATACAATGAGCAGTTCTTC; CDR3: CASTASGYNEQFF
V: TRBV7-2; D: TRBD1; J: TRBJ2-1; size: .; length: 13; DNA: TGTGCCAGCAGCCTGACAGGGTTGGATGAGCAGTTCTTC; CDR3: CASSLTGLDEQFF
V: TRBV28; D: .; J: TRBJ1-6; size: .; length: 14; DNA: TGTGCCAGCACTTCAGGGTTAGCCAATTCACCCCTCCACTTT; CDR3: CASTSGLANSPLHF
V: TRBV19; D: .; J: TRBJ2-5; size: once; length: 14; DNA: TGTGCCACGCACGACCCAAAAGCAGGGGAGACCCAGTACTTC; CDR3: CATHDPKAGETQYF
V: TRBV21-1; D: .; J: TRBJ1-4; size: .; length: 17; DNA: TGTGCCAGCAGCGCCCCGAGTGTGGGACAAACTGATGAAAAACTGTTTTTT; CDR3: CASSAPSVGQTDEKLFF
V: TRBV19; D: TRBD1; J: TRBJ1-2; size: .; length: 15; DNA: TGTGCCAGTAGTATTCCATCGACAGGGAACTATGGCTACACCTTC; CDR3: CASSIPSTGNYGYTF
V: TRBV5-4; D: TRBD1; J: TRBJ2-7; size: .; length: 14; DNA: TGTGCCAGCAGCTTGGCAGGGGGCTCCTACGAGCAGTACTTC; CDR3: CASSLAGGSYEQYF
V: TRBV18; D: .; J: TRBJ1-1; size: once; length: 14; DNA: TGTGCCAGCTCACCGGGGACTGGAGGGACTGAAGCTTTCTTT; CDR3: CASSPGTGGTEAFF
V: TRBV21-1; D: .; J: TRBJ1-5; size: .; length: 14; DNA: TGTGCCAGCCAAAACGAGGGATCGAAGCAGCCCCAGCATTTT; CDR3: CASQNEGSKQPQHF
V: TRBV12-3/TRBV12-4; D: .; J: TRBJ2-3; size: .; length: 13; DNA: TGTGCCAGCACCCCCGGGGGCACAGATACGCAGTATTTT; CDR3: CASTPGGTDTQYF
V: TRBV28; D: .; J: TRBJ2-4; size: once; length: 15; DNA: TGTGCCAGCAGTTTGTCAGGGTACTCCAAAAACATTCAGTACTTC; CDR3: CASSLSGYSKNIQYF
V: TRBV9; D: .; J: TRBJ1-1; size: .; length: 15; DNA: TGTGCCAGCAGCCCCATATGGGCGGGGAGGACTGAAGCTTTCTTT; CDR3: CASSPIWAGRTEAFF
V: TRBV6-6; D: .; J: TRBJ2-7; size: .; length: 15; DNA: TGTGCCAGCAGTTACGAGAAAAGGGGGTCCTACGAGCAGTACTTC; CDR3: CASSYEKRGSYEQYF
V: TRBV5-4; D: TRBD1; J: TRBJ2-3; size: .; length: 14; DNA: TGTGCCAGCAGCTTCGGACAGGGTACAGATACGCAGTATTTT; CDR3: CASSFGQGTDTQYF
V: TRBV7-2; D: .; J: TRBJ1-3; size: .; length: 12; DNA: TGTGCCAGCCAGGGGTTTAGAAACACCATATATTTT; CDR3: CASQGFRNTIYF
V: TRBV12-3/TRBV12-4; D: TRBD2; J: TRBJ2-5; size: .; length: 13; DNA: TGTGCCAGCAGCGCTGGCGGGGGGAGGGCCCAGTACTTC; CDR3: CASSAGGGRAQYF
V: TRBV27; D: .; J: TRBJ2-2; size: once; length: 15; DNA: TGTGCCAGCAGTCTCGGGAGCGCGCAGGCCGGGGAGCTGTTTTTT; CDR3: CASSLGSAQAGELFF
V: TRBV13; D: .; J: TRBJ2-1; size: .; length: 14; DNA: TGTGCCAGCAGCCCTAGAGGCGGGGTCAATGAGCAGTTCTTC; CDR3: CASSPRGGVNEQFF
V: TRBV18; D: TRBD1; J: TRBJ2-7; size: .; length: 15; DNA: TGTGCCAGCTCATTCCTCCGGGACAGGGTCTACGAGCAGTACTTC; CDR3: CASSFLRDRVYEQYF